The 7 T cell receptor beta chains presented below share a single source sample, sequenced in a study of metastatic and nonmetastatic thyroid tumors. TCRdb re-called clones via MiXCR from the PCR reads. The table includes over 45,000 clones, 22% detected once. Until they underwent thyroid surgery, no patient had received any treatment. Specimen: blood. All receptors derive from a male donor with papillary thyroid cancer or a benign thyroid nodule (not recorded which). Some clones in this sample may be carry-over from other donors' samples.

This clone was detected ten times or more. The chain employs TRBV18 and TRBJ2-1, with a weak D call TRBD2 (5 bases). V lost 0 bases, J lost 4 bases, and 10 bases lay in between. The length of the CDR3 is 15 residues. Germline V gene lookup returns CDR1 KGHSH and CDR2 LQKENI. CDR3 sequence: CASSPPSDPYNEQFF. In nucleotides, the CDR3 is TGTGCCAGCTCACCACCTAGCGACCCATACAATGAGCAGTTCTTC. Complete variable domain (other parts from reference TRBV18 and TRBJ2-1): NAGVMQNPRHLVRRRGQEARLRCSPMKGHSHVYWYRQLPEEGLKFMVYLQKENIIDESGMPKERFSAEFPKEGPSILRIQQVVRGDSAAYFCASSPPSDPYNEQFFGPGTRLTVL.

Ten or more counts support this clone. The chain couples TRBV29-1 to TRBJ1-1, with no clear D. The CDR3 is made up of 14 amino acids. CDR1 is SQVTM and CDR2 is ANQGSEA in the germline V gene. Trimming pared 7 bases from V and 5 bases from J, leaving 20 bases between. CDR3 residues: CSAPPVLAWTEAFF. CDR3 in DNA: TGCAGCGCTCCCCCGGTCCTCGCGTGGACTGAAGCTTTCTTT.

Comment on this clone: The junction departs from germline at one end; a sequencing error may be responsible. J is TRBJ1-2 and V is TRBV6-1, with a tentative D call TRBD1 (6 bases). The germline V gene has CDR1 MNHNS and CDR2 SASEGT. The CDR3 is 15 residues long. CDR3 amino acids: CASSSTGMVNYVYTF. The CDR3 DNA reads TGTGCCAGCAGTTCCACAGGGATGGTGAACTATGTCTACACCTTC.

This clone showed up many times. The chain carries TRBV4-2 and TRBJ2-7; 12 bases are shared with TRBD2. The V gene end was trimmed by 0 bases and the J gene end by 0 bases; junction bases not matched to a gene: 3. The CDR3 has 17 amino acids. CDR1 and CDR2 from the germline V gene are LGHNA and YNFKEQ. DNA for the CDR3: TGTGCCAGCAGCCAAGAACTAGCGGGGGGCCGCTCCTACGAGCAGTACTTC. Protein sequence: CASSQELAGGRSYEQYF.

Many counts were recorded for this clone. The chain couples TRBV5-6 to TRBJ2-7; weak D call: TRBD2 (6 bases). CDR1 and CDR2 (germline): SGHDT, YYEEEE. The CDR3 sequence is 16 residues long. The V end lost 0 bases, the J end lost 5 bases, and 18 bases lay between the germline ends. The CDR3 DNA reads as TGTGCCAGCAGCTTGGTCGGGAGAGGGAGTGGCGACGAGCAGTACTTC. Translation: CASSLVGRGSGDEQYF.

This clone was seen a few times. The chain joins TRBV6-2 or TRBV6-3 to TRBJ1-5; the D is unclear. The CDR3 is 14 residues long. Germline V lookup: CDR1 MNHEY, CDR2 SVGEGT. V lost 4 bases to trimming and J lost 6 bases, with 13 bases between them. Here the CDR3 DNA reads TGTGCCAGCAGTTGGATAGGGTCGGTTCAGCCCCAGCATTTT. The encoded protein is CASSWIGSVQPQHF.

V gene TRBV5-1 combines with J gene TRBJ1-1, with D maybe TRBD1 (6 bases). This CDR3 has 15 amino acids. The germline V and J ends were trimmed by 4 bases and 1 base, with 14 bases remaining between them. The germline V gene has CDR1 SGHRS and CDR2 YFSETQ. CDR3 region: CASSHGQQRNTEAFF. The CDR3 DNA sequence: TGCGCCAGCAGCCATGGACAGCAACGGAACACTGAAGCTTTCTTT. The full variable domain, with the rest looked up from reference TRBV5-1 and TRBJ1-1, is KAGVTQTPRYLIKTRGQQVTLSCSPISGHRSVSWYQQTPGQGLQFLFEYFSETQRNKGNFPGRFSGRQFSNSRSEMNVSTLELGDSALYLCASSHGQQRNTEAFFGQGTRLTVV.